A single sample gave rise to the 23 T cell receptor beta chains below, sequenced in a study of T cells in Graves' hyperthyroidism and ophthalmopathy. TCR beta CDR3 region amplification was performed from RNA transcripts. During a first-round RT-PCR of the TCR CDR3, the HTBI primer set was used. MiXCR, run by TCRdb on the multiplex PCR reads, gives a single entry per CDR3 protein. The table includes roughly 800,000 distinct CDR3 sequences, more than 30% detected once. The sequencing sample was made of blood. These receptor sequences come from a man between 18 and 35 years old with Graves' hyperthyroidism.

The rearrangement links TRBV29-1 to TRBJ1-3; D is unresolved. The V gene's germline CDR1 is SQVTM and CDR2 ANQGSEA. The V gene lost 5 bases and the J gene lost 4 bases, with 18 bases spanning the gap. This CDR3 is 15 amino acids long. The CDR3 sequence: CSVRLAGGNGNTIYF. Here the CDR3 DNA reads TGCAGCGTTCGACTAGCGGGAGGCAACGGAAACACCATATATTTT.

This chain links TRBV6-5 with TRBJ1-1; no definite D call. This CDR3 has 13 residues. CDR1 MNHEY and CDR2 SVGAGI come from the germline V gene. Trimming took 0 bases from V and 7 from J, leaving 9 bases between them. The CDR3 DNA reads TGTGCCAGCAGTTACTCTCCGGTCCATGAAGCTTTCTTT. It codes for CASSYSPVHEAFF.

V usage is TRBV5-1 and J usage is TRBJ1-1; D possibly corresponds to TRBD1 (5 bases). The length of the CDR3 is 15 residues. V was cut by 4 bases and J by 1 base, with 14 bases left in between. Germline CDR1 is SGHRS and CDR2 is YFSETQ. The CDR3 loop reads CASSDWGTQNTEAFF. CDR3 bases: TGCGCCAGCAGCGACTGGGGGACCCAGAACACTGAAGCTTTCTTT.

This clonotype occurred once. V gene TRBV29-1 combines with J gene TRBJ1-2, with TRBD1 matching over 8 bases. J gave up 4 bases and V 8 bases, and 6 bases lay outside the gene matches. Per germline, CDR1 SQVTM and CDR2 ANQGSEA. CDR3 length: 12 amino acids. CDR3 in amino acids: CSWGQVTYGYTF. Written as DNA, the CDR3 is TGCAGCTGGGGACAGGTGACCTATGGCTACACCTTC.

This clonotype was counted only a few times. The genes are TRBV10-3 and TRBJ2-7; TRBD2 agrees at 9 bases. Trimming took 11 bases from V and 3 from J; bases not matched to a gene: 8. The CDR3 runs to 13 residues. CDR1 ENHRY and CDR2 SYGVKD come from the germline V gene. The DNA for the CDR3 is TGTGCCCGGAGTCCTAGCGGGAACTACGAGCAGTACTTC. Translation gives CARSPSGNYEQYF.

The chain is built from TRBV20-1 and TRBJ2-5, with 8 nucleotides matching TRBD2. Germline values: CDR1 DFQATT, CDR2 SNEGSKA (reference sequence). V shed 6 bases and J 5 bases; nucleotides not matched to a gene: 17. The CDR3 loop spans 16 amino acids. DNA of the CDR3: TGCAGTGCCCCCCACGGGAGGGCCTCCTACAATGAGACCCAGTACTTC. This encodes CSAPHGRASYNETQYF.

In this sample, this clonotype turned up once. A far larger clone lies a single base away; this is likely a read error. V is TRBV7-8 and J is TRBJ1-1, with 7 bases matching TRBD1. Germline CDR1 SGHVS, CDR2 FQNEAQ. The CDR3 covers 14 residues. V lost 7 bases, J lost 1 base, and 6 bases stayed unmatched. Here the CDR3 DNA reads TGTGCCAGCAACTTTAGGGACAGGAACACTGAAGCTTTCTTT. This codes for CASNFRDRNTEAFF.

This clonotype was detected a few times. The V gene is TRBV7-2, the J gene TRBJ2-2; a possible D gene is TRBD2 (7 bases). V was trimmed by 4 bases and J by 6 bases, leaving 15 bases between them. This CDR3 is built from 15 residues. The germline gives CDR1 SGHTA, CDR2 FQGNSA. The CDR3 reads CASSYSGEGAGELFF. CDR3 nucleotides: TGTGCCAGCAGCTACTCGGGGGAGGGGGCCGGGGAGCTGTTTTTT.

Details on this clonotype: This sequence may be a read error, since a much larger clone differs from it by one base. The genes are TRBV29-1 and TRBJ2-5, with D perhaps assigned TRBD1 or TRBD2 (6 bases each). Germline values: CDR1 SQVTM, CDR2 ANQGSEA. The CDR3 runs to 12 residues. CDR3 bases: TGCAGCGCCCGGGGGCTCCAAGAGGCCCAGTACTTC. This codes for CSARGLQEAQYF. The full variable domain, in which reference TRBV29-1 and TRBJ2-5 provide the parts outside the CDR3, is SAVISQKPSRDICQRGTSLTIQCQVDSQVTMMFWYRQQPGQSLTLIATANQGSEATYESGFVIDKFPISRPNLTFSTLTVSNMSPEDSSIYLCSARGLQEAQYFGPGTRLLVL.

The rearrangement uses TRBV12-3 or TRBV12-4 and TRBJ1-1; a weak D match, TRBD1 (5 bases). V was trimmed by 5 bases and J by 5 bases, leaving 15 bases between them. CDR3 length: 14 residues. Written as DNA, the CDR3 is TGTGCCAGCAGTACCCGGGGCCGGGTTACTGAAGCTTTCTTT. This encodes CASSTRGRVTEAFF.

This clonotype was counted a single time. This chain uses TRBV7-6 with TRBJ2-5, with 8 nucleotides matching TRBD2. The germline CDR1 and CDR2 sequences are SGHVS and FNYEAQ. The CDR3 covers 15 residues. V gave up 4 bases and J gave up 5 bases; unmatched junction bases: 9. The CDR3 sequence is CASSWRQTGGETQYF. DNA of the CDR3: TGTGCCAGCAGCTGGCGCCAAACGGGAGGGGAGACCCAGTACTTC.

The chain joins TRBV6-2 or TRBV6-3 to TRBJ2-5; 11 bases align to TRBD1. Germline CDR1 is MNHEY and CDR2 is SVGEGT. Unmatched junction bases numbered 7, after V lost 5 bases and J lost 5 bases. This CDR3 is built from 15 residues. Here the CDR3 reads CASSTDRGRGETQYF. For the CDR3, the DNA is TGTGCCAGCAGTACGGACAGGGGGCGCGGGGAGACCCAGTACTTC.

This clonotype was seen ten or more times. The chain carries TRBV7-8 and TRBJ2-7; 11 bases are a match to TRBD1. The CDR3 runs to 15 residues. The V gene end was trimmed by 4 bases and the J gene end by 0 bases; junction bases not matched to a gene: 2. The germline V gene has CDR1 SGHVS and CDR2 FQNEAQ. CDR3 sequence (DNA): TGTGCCAGCAGCTCCGGGACAGGGGGCTCCTACGAGCAGTACTTC. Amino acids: CASSSGTGGSYEQYF.

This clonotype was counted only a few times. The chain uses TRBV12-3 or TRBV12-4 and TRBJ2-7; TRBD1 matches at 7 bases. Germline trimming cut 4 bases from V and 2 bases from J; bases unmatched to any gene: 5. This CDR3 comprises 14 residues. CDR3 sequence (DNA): TGTGCCAGCAGTTCCCTGGGGACAGCCTACGAGCAGTACTTC. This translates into CASSSLGTAYEQYF.

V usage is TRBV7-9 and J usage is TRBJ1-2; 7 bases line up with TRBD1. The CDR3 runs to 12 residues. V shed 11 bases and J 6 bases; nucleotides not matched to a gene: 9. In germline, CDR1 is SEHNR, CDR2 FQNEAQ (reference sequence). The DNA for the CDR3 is TGTGCCTCATCCGGGACAGCGGATGGCTACACCTTC. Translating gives CASSGTADGYTF.

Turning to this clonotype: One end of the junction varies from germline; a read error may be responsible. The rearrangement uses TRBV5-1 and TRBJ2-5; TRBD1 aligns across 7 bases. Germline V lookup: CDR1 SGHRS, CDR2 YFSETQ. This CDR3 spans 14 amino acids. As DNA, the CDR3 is TGTGCCAGCAGGCCGACAGGGAGCGAAGAGACCCAGTACTTC. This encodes CASRPTGSEETQYF.

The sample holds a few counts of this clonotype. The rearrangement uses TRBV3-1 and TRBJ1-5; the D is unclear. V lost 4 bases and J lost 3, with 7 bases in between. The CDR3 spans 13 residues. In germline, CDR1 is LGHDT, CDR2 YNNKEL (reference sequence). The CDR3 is CASSPQFNQPQHF. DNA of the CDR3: TGTGCCAGCAGCCCCCAGTTCAATCAGCCCCAGCATTTT.

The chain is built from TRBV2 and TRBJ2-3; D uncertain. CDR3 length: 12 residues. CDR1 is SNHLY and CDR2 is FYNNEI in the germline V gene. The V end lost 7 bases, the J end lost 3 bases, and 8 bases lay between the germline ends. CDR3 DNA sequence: TGTGCCAGCATTTCGGCGACAGATACGCAGTATTTT. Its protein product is CASISATDTQYF.

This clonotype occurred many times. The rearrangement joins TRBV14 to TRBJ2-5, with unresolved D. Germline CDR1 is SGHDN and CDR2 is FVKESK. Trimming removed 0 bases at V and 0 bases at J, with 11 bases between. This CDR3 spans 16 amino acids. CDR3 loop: CASSQDGRSYQETQYF. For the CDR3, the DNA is TGTGCCAGCAGCCAAGATGGAAGGTCGTACCAAGAGACCCAGTACTTC. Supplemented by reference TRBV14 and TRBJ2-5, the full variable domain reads EAGVTQFPSHSVIEKGQTVTLRCDPISGHDNLYWYRRVMGKEIKFLLHFVKESKQDESGMPNNRFLAERTGGTYSTLKVQPAELEDSGVYFCASSQDGRSYQETQYFGPGTRLLVL.

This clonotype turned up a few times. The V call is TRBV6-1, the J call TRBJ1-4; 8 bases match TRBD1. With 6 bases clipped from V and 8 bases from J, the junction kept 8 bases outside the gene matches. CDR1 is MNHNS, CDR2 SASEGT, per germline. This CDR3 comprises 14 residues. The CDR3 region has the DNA TGTGCCAGCAGACGGGACAGGATGGGCGAAAAACTGTTTTTT. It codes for CASRRDRMGEKLFF.

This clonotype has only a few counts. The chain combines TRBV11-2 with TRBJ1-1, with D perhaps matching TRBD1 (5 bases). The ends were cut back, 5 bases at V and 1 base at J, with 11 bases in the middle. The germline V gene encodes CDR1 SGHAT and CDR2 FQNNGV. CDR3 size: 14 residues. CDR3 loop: CASSPWTKNTEAFF. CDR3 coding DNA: TGTGCCAGCAGCCCATGGACAAAGAACACTGAAGCTTTCTTT. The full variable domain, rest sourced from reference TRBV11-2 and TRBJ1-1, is EAGVAQSPRYKIIEKRQSVAFWCNPISGHATLYWYQQILGQGPKLLIQFQNNGVVDDSQLPKDRFSAERLKGVDSTLKIQPAKLEDSAVYLCASSPWTKNTEAFFGQGTRLTVV.

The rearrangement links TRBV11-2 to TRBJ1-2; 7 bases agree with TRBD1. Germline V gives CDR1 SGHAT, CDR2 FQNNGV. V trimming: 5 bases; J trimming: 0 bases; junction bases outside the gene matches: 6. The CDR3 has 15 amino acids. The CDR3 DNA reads TGTGCCAGCAGCCGAGGACAGGCGACTAACTATGGCTACACCTTC. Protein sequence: CASSRGQATNYGYTF.

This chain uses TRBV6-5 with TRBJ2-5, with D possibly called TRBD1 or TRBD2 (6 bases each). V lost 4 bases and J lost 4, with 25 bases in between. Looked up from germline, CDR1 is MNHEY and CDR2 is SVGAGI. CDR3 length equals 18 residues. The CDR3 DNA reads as TGTGCCAGCAGTTTTAAGGTCCTTAGGGGGGATCGGGTAGAGACCCAGTACTTC. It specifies CASSFKVLRGDRVETQYF.